This T cell receptor beta chain came from a study of T cells in Graves' hyperthyroidism and ophthalmopathy. Study-wide context: At initial diagnosis, before any treatment had begun, peripheral blood was obtained.

This clonotype has a count of ten or more. What it binds is not known. Broader study findings: Most thyroid-expanded clonotypes above 0.001 were also found in blood. Ophthalmopathy and stable hyperthyroidism were told apart by a 13 V-J model.

The V gene end was trimmed by 5 bases and the J gene end by 6 bases; junction bases not matched to a gene: 6. This CDR3 has 14 residues. With a duration under 2 months, the hyperthyroidism was newly diagnosed in patients aged 18 to 65. Researchers took RNA transcripts and amplified the TCR beta CDR3 regions from them. The HTBI set primed first-round TCR CDR3 RT-PCR. TCRdb passed the multiplex PCR reads through MiXCR, listing each CDR3 protein once. The sample yields about 570,000 distinct CDR3 sequences, 14% seen once. This sequence joins TRBV12-3 or TRBV12-4 and TRBJ2-7; the match to TRBD2 covers 11 bases. The clonotype originates from a woman in her forties with Graves' hyperthyroidism. The sample comprised blood. This CDR3 is CASSLLAGEGEQYF. CDR3 DNA: TGTGCCAGCAGTCTACTAGCGGGAGAAGGCGAGCAGTACTTC.